This T cell receptor beta chain was captured by sequencing in a study of T cells after yellow fever vaccination. TCRdb re-called the 5' RACE reads through MiXCR, storing one row per CDR3 protein. This sample yields about 150,000 distinct CDR3 sequences, of which roughly 6.2% are seen a single time; 2.9% belongs to the top ten. The junction had 3 bases not matched to a gene; V was cut back by 2 bases and J by 2 bases. The CDR3 loop spans 15 amino acids. Germline values: CDR1 KGHSH, CDR2 LQKENI. The sample was CD4+ T cells sorted from PBMCs, taken on the day of the first yellow fever vaccination. The chain couples TRBV18 to TRBJ1-3, with TRBD1 identical over 7 bases. This receptor was taken from a man between 18 and 35 years old who received the YFV17D yellow fever vaccine. The CDR3 region has the DNA TGTGCCAGCTCACCAGCCCAGGGGGCTGGAAACACCATATATTTT. This codes for CASSPAQGAGNTIYF. Supplemented by reference TRBV18 and TRBJ1-3, the full variable domain reads NAGVMQNPRHLVRRRGQEARLRCSPMKGHSHVYWYRQLPEEGLKFMVYLQKENIIDESGMPKERFSAEFPKEGPSILRIQQVVRGDSAAYFCASSPAQGAGNTIYFGEGSWLTVV.